The 12 T cell receptor beta chains listed next were all sequenced from one sample in a study of CD8+ T cells in alopecia areata (dated by TCRdb to 2017 to 2018). Library preparation employed the immunoSEQ multiplex PCR assay. RNA was extracted from all samples and reverse transcribed into cDNA as template for TCR sequencing. TCRdb stores this immuneACCESS table with in-frame sequences only. Part of the clones is absent; in the studies checked, under half of the shortfall reflects unresolved V genes, and no reason is known for the rest. Across this sample there are hundreds of thousands of clones, with around 67% seen only once. Clones ranked in the top ten supply around 1.2% of the sample. The time point label here, explained by the study, means: baseline before oral tofacitinib. Sample: CD4+ T cells sorted from blood, taken at week 0. The receptor source for this set is a human donor with alopecia areata.

This clone has only a few counts. V gene TRBV5-1 combines with J gene TRBJ2-3; a possible D gene is TRBD2 (5 bases). Per germline, CDR1 SGHRS and CDR2 YFSETQ. CDR3 length equals 14 residues. V lost 6 bases and J lost 1, with 12 bases in between. The chain's CDR3 is CASIEGSRTDTQYF. The DNA for the CDR3 is TGCGCCAGCATTGAGGGATCGCGCACAGATACGCAGTATTTT.

V is TRBV30 and J is TRBJ2-2, with D possibly called TRBD1 or TRBD2 (5 bases each). The CDR3 contains 12 residues. Germline CDR1 reads GTSNPN; CDR2 reads SVGIG (reference sequence). The V end lost 3 bases, the J end lost 6 bases, and 8 bases lay between the germline ends. DNA of the CDR3: TGTGCCTGGAGCGAGGGACCCGGGGAGCTGTTTTTT. Translating it yields CAWSEGPGELFF.

The chain links TRBV6-1 to TRBJ2-5; 8 nucleotides match TRBD1. The CDR3 has 13 amino acids. The germline V gene encodes CDR1 MNHNS and CDR2 SASEGT. The junction had 3 bases not matched to a gene; V was cut back by 7 bases and J by 2 bases. The CDR3 loop is CASKGQGQETQYF. For the CDR3, the DNA is TGTGCCAGCAAAGGACAGGGACAAGAGACCCAGTACTTC.

This clone was seen only a few times. The rearrangement links TRBV7-3 to TRBJ2-3; 8 bases are shared with TRBD1. V gave up 5 bases and J gave up 9 bases; unmatched junction bases: 4. Germline V gene data show CDR1 as SGHTA and CDR2 as FQGTGA. The CDR3 has 12 residues. CDR3 protein: CASSPDRGTQYF. The DNA for the CDR3 is TGTGCCAGCAGCCCCGACAGGGGAACGCAGTATTTT.

This sequence joins TRBV29-1 and TRBJ2-1; no reliable D call. Germline V lookup: CDR1 SQVTM, CDR2 ANQGSEA. Trimming left V 3 bases short and J 5 bases short, with 11 bases between. This CDR3 has 13 residues. The CDR3 DNA reads as TGCAGCGTTGATTCTGTAGCCGACAATGAGCAGTTCTTC. It specifies CSVDSVADNEQFF.

This clone showed up just once. The CDR3 protein is CAWSPHDYGYTF. For the CDR3, the DNA is TGTGCCTGGTCGCCCCATGACTATGGCTACACCTTC. The chain joins TRBV30 to TRBJ1-2; D unclear. Germline V CDR1 and CDR2: GTSNPN, SVGIG (reference sequence). The CDR3 covers 12 residues. Deletions cut 5 bases from V and 3 bases from J, with 10 bases between.

J is TRBJ1-2 and V is TRBV7-2; no clear D. Germline V gives CDR1 SGHTA, CDR2 FQGNSA. The germline V and J ends were trimmed by 5 bases and 3 bases, with 7 bases remaining between them. CDR3 length: 12 residues. CDR3 amino acids: CASSPTHYGYTF. DNA of the CDR3: TGTGCCAGCAGCCCGACACACTATGGCTACACCTTC.

This sequence joins TRBV29-1 and TRBJ1-2, with a possible D match to TRBD1 (5 bases). This CDR3 spans 13 amino acids. The germline V and J ends were trimmed by 7 bases and 7 bases, with 19 bases remaining between them. The germline V gene encodes CDR1 SQVTM and CDR2 ANQGSEA. The CDR3 nucleotides are TGCAGCGCCGAAGTGACAGCGGCTGGTGGCTACACCTTC. It yields the protein CSAEVTAAGGYTF.

The table lists this clone with a few counts. The chain employs TRBV7-2 and TRBJ2-1; tentative D call: TRBD2 (5 bases). The germline CDR1 and CDR2 sequences are SGHTA and FQGNSA. The V end was cut by 3 bases, the J end by 3 bases, with 6 bases between. The CDR3 is made up of 13 amino acids. In DNA, the CDR3 is TGTGCCAGCAGCTTTCGGGACTACAATGAGCAGTTCTTC. This gives the protein CASSFRDYNEQFF.

This clone was recorded a few times. The rearrangement joins TRBV29-1 to TRBJ1-1; D unresolved. Trimming removed 4 bases from V and 5 bases from J, with 11 bases in between. CDR3 length: 12 amino acids. Germline values: CDR1 SQVTM, CDR2 ANQGSEA. CDR3 residues: CSVAHKRTEAFF. As DNA, the CDR3 is TGCAGCGTTGCGCATAAGAGAACTGAAGCTTTCTTT.

V and J are TRBV6-5 and TRBJ1-5; D ambiguous. The CDR3 has 14 amino acids. V lost 10 bases, J lost 0 bases, and 13 bases lay in between. CDR1 and CDR2 (germline): MNHEY, SVGAGI. The CDR3: CATRRGNSNQPQHF. The DNA for the CDR3 is TGTGCCACCCGGCGAGGAAATAGCAATCAGCCCCAGCATTTT.

The chain joins TRBV4-3 to TRBJ2-1; 8 bases are a match to TRBD2. Looked up from germline, CDR1 is LGHNA and CDR2 is YSLEER. This CDR3 spans 15 amino acids. V dropped 0 bases and J dropped 8; count of bases not matched to a gene: 6. CDR3 nucleotide sequence: TGCGCCAGCAGCCAAGATGGACGGGGGGGTTATGAGCAGTTCTTC. Its protein product is CASSQDGRGGYEQFF.